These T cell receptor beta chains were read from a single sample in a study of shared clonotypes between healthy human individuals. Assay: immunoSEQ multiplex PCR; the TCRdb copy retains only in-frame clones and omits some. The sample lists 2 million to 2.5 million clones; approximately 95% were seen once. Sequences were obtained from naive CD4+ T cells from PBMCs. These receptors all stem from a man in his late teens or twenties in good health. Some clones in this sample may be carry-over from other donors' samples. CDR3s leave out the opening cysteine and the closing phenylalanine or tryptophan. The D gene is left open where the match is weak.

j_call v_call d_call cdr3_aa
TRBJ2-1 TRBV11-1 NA ASSSTHRVAYNEQF
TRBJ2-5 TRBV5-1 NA ASSWGLEETQY
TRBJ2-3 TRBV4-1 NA ASSQDRSSGDAGGTQY
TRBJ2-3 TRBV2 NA ASSGTSYSTDTQY
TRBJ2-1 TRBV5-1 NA ASSLVPAYNEQF
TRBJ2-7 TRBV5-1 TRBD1 ASQTGSSYEQY
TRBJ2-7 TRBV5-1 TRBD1 ASTLDRRDYEQY
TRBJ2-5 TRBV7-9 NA ASRLGGRQETQY
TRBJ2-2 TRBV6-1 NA ASREGPDTGELF
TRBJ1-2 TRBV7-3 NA ASSLTPREFYGYT
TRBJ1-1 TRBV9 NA ASSPDVIAEAF
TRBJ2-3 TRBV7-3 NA ASSSRSGSDTQY
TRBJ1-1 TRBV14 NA ASSQVQGMITEAF
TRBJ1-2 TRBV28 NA ASSPMPLSYT
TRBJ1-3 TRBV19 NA ASSPPGNTIY
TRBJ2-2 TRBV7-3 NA ASSLLGSSAPPGELF
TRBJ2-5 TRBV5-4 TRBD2 ASSLGGGETQY
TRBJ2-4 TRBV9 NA ASSPPTGTNIQY
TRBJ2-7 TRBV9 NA ASSRDSYEQY
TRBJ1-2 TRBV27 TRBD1 ASSLSYDRVWGYT
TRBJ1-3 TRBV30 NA AWEGASMGNTIY
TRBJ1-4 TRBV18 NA ASSSNEKLF
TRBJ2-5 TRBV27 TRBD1 ASSLRTGPRTQY
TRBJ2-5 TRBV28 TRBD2 ASSLAGMRQETQY
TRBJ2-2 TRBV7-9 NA ASSLWAGELF
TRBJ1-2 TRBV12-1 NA ASSFGQEGLYGYT
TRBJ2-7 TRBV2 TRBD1 ASTGTGWYEQY
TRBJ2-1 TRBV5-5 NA ASSPSAELQF
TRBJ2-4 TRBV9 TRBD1 ASSVGPIDRAAKNIQY
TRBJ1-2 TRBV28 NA ASSGRIYGYT
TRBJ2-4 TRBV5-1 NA ASSLKGADIQY
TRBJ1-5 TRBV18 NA ASSRPGGDQPQH
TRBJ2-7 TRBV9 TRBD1 ASSEGTGGYEQY
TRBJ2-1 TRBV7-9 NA ASSPRGSGYNEQF
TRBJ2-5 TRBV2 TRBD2 ASSVQAGEQETQY
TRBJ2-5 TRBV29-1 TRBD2 SVALAGGRETQY
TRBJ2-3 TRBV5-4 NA ASSLGGQGTTDTQY
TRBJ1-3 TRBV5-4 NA ASSLDLSSGNTIY
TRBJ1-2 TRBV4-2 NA ASSQDPETNYGYT
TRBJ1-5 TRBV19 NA ASSPLDRSDSNQPQH
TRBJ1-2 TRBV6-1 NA ASSEATAFGYT
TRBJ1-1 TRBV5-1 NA ASSLIGIRNTEAF
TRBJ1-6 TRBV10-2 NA ASSSGQGNSPLH
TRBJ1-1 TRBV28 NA ASSGEGWAIMGTTEAF
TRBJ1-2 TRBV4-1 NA ASSQQAAFNYGYT
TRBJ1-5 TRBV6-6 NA ASSDWGGAAQPQH
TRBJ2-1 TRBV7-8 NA ASSPSRDPRIHEQF